This T cell receptor (beta chain) was sequenced during a study of CD8 T cells in ankylosing spondylitis. Study findings and constraints: Typical of ankylosing spondylitis blood, it appeared, was a TCR beta motif of eight highly homologous variants.

This clonotype has just a few counts. Its antigen is unidentified. TCRdb ran MiXCR on the 5' RACE reads and lists one entry per CDR3 protein. Among some 840,000 distinct CDR3 sequences listed, 10% to 15% were seen once. The CDR3 has 13 amino acids. V was cut by 3 bases and J by 0 bases, with 8 bases left in between. The germline CDR1 and CDR2 sequences are DFQATT and SNEGSKA (reference sequence). This clonotype originated in a male donor with ankylosing spondylitis. Specimen: blood, either unsorted or a sorted T cell fraction (not recorded which). The V and J genes are TRBV20-1 and TRBJ1-2; tentatively, D is TRBD1 (5 bases). The CDR3 loop reads CSASPGTNYGYTF. The CDR3 DNA sequence: TGCAGTGCTAGCCCAGGGACTAACTATGGCTACACCTTC.